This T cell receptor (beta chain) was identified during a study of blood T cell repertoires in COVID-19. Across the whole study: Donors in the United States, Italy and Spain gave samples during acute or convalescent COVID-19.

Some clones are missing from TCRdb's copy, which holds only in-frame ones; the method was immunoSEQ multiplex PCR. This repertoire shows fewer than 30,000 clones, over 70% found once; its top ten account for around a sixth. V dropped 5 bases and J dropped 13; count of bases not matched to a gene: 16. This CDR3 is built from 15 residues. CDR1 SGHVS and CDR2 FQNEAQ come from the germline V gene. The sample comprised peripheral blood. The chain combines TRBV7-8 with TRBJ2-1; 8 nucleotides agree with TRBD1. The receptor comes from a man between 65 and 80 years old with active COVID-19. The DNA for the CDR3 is TGTGCCAGCAGCCCACAAAATCTAAGGACAGGGAATCAGTTCTTC. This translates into CASSPQNLRTGNQFF. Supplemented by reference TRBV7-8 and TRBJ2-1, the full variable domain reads GAGVSQSPRYKVAKRGQDVALRCDPISGHVSLFWYQQALGQGPEFLTYFQNEAQLDKSGLPSDRFFAERPEGSVSTLKIQRTQQEDSAVYLCASSPQNLRTGNQFFGPGTRLTVL.